What follows describes a single TCR beta chain. Its antigen is currently unknown. Here immunoSEQ multiplex PCR was the method, and the copy in TCRdb shows in-frame clones only, minus some. The data show 9,500 to 14,000 clones, more than 75% seen once. All the patients suffered relapse after autologous stem cell transplantation, and brentuximab vedotin exposure differed. The entry originates in a study of PD-1 blockade in classical Hodgkin lymphoma. The study's findings and limits: Similar baseline diversity was found in complete responders and newly diagnosed patients.

The CDR3 length is 15 residues. Germline lookup yields CDR1 MNHEY and CDR2 SMNVEV (reference sequence). Trimming stripped 0 bases from V and 4 bases from J, with 13 bases between. This clonotype originated in a human donor with classical Hodgkin lymphoma. The material sequenced was peripheral blood mononuclear cells (PBMCs), taken at baseline. The chain combines TRBV27 with TRBJ2-7; either TRBD1 or TRBD2 may fit D (7 bases each). As DNA, the CDR3 is TGTGCCAGCAGTTTATCCCGACAGGGACTATACGAGCAGTACTTC. Translated: CASSLSRQGLYEQYF.